Only a few counts were recorded for the clone carrying this T cell receptor beta chain. The antigen remains undetermined. Other DNA sequences in the sample encode the same CDR3. The length of the CDR3 is 15 residues. Between the trimmed V and J ends, which lost 3 bases and 0 bases, there was a span of 9 bases. CDR1 MNHEY and CDR2 SMNVEV come from the germline V gene (reference sequence). PCR used 60 Vbeta primers and 13 Jbeta primers. The data were produced by immunoSEQ multiplex PCR, yet TCRdb's version contains in-frame clones alone and is incomplete. The top ten clones hold 1.7% of a sample with fewer than 200,000 clones, 80% to 85% of them seen once. The data belong to a study of cytomegalovirus exposure and HLA in healthy donors. Study-level results: Specificity for CMV antigens was confirmed in vitro for a few of the CMV-associated chains.

This rearrangement joins TRBV27 to TRBJ1-5; perhaps TRBD1 as D (5 bases). This receptor was obtained from a young woman in good health and CMV-seronegative. The sample comprised PBMCs. The CDR3 spells CASSFGQGSNQPQHF. CDR3 DNA: TGTGCCAGCAGTTTTGGGCAGGGTAGCAATCAGCCCCAGCATTTT.